This T cell receptor (beta chain) was recovered during a study of cytomegalovirus exposure and HLA in healthy donors. Study details: Ancestry clustering placed about 80% of several hundred genotyped donors in the Caucasian-associated cluster. Findings and limits, study-wide: Rarity marked most TCR sequences, yet some public TCRs occurred in many donors. In an earlier analysis, in approximately 630 donors, most V segments appeared productive either ~90% or ~30% of the time.

Despite likely unrecorded immune exposures, the donors were nominally healthy at the time of sampling. PCR was performed using 60 Vbeta and 13 Jbeta primers. Generated by immunoSEQ multiplex PCR, the TCRdb table keeps only in-frame clones and is missing some. The table includes roughly 160,000 clones, around 85% detected once. V lost 1 base and J lost 4, with 16 bases in between. The CDR3 has 16 residues. Germline V CDR1 and CDR2: MGHRA, YSYEKL. As regards this clone: Antigen specificity is unknown. This sample also contains other DNA sequences that code for the same CDR3.

This chain links TRBV4-1 with TRBJ1-1; D unclear. The sequence came from a man younger than 35 in good health and CMV-seropositive. Sequencing input: PBMCs. In nucleotides, the CDR3 is TGCGCCAGCAGCCAAGGATCAGGAATCGGTTCCACTGAAGCTTTCTTT. Protein sequence: CASSQGSGIGSTEAFF.